Listed below are T cell receptor beta chains from one sample, sequenced in a study of T-cell memory formation after mild COVID-19. TCRdb analysed the 5' RACE reads with MiXCR anew, one entry per CDR3 protein. The sample records a few hundred thousand distinct CDR3 sequences, 20% to 30% being singletons. Sequences were obtained from PBMCs or a T cell subset sorted from them (not recorded which). The receptors were gathered from an adult woman who had mild COVID-19 (a few samples of this study predate the infection). Cell type and time point are not known. The conserved cysteine and the conserved F or W are not part of the CDR3 here. A D gene is named only where the DNA matches it firmly. Size values are once, few and many counts, or a class for expanded clones, and some rows have none.

clone_size: .
v_call: TRBV20-1
d_call: TRBD2
j_call: TRBJ2-1
cdr3_aa: SARTSGGPGVYNEQF

clone_size: few
v_call: TRBV30
d_call: .
j_call: TRBJ2-7
cdr3_aa: AWTRDPWPEQY

clone_size: .
v_call: TRBV6-5
d_call: TRBD2
j_call: TRBJ2-1
cdr3_aa: ASSYDRAGGPPKF

clone_size: few
v_call: TRBV28
d_call: TRBD2
j_call: TRBJ2-3
cdr3_aa: ARLAVKDTQY

clone_size: few
v_call: TRBV20-1
d_call: TRBD2
j_call: TRBJ2-7
cdr3_aa: SAGTKRTGLVTYEQY

clone_size: few
v_call: TRBV5-1
d_call: .
j_call: TRBJ1-1
cdr3_aa: ASSPGVIPSNTEAF

clone_size: many
v_call: TRBV11-2
d_call: .
j_call: TRBJ2-7
cdr3_aa: ASSVVYEQY

clone_size: .
v_call: TRBV29-1
d_call: .
j_call: TRBJ2-2
cdr3_aa: SVEEGRGTGELF

clone_size: few
v_call: TRBV4-2
d_call: .
j_call: TRBJ2-5
cdr3_aa: ASSQVLGETQY

clone_size: .
v_call: TRBV20-1
d_call: TRBD1
j_call: TRBJ2-1
cdr3_aa: SAEKQGRNEQF

clone_size: .
v_call: TRBV7-9
d_call: .
j_call: TRBJ2-3
cdr3_aa: ASSPPSGPSTDTQY

clone_size: few
v_call: TRBV4-1
d_call: .
j_call: TRBJ1-2
cdr3_aa: ASSHQASGEYGYT

clone_size: .
v_call: TRBV5-4
d_call: TRBD2
j_call: TRBJ2-5
cdr3_aa: ASSPRTSGGAETQY

clone_size: few
v_call: TRBV12-3/TRBV12-4
d_call: .
j_call: TRBJ1-1
cdr3_aa: ASSLRIGTVNTEAF

clone_size: few
v_call: TRBV7-2
d_call: .
j_call: TRBJ1-2
cdr3_aa: AARSAVSRGYT

clone_size: .
v_call: TRBV6-1
d_call: TRBD1
j_call: TRBJ1-2
cdr3_aa: ASSGVGGGLYGYT

clone_size: .
v_call: TRBV19
d_call: TRBD2
j_call: TRBJ2-7
cdr3_aa: ASKTGTSSYEQY

clone_size: .
v_call: TRBV5-1
d_call: .
j_call: TRBJ1-5
cdr3_aa: ASSPSGASNQPQH

clone_size: few
v_call: TRBV5-4
d_call: TRBD2
j_call: TRBJ2-3
cdr3_aa: ASSARSGGLTDTQY

clone_size: few
v_call: TRBV7-2
d_call: TRBD1
j_call: TRBJ2-5
cdr3_aa: ASNEPGQGTQY

clone_size: few
v_call: TRBV7-6
d_call: .
j_call: TRBJ2-7
cdr3_aa: ASSSISSGEQY

clone_size: .
v_call: TRBV4-3
d_call: .
j_call: TRBJ1-6
cdr3_aa: ASSQEWGATSPLH